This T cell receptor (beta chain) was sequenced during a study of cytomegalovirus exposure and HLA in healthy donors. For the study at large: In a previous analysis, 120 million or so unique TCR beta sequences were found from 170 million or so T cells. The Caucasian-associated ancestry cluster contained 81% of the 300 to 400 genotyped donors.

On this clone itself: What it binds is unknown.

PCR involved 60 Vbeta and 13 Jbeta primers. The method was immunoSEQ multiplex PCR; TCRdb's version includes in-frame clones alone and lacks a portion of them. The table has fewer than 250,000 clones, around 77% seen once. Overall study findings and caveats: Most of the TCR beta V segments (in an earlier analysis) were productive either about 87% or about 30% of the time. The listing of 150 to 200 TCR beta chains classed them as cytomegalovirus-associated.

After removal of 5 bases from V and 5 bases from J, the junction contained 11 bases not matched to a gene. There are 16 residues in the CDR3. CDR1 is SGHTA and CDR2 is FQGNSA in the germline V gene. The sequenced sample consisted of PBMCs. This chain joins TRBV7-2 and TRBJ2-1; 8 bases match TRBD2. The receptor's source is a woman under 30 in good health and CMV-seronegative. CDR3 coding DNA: TGTGCCAGCAGCCGGGGGGGCCGGGTCCATAACAATGAGCAGTTCTTC. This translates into CASSRGGRVHNNEQFF.